This T cell receptor (beta chain) stems from a study of blood T cell repertoires in COVID-19. Clones were read by immunoSEQ multiplex PCR, and TCRdb kept only the in-frame ones, dropping some. The repertoire holds around 150,000 clones, 86% seen once, with roughly 3.3% in the top ten. The CDR3 length is 13 residues. Trimming removed 3 bases from V and 11 bases from J; junction bases left unmatched: 9. Germline assignment: CDR1 LNHDA and CDR2 SQIVND (reference sequence). Sequenced input: peripheral blood. The receptor was isolated from a man between 65 and 80 years old with acute or convalescent COVID-19. This chain connects TRBV19 to TRBJ1-1; 7 positions agree with TRBD1. The CDR3 sequence: CASSIRQGLPAFF. CDR3 bases: TGTGCCAGTAGTATCCGACAGGGTCTCCCCGCTTTCTTT.